The rows below give T cell receptor beta chains drawn from one sample of a study of blood T cell repertoires in COVID-19. Using immunoSEQ multiplex PCR, the repertoire was profiled, and TCRdb retains in-frame clones only, with some absent. The sample lists 250,000 to 300,000 clones, approximately 81% occurring once. The sample consisted of peripheral blood. The receptors come from a woman between 18 and 29 years old with acute or convalescent COVID-19. The CDR3 runs from the conserved cysteine through the conserved F or W. D genes are given only for firm matches. The size entry is marked missing in some rows and otherwise reads once, few, many or a size class.

D gene,J gene,clone size,V gene,CDR3 protein,CDR3 DNA
.,TRBJ2-1,.,TRBV4-1,CASSQSSFPSNEQFF,TGCGCCAGCAGCCAGAGTAGCTTCCCCTCCAATGAGCAGTTCTTC
.,TRBJ1-6,.,TRBV5-1,CASSLSGSYNSPLHF,TGCGCCAGCAGCTTGTCAGGATCCTATAATTCACCCCTCCACTTT
.,TRBJ1-1,.,TRBV11-2,CASSPRGGLEAFF,TGTGCCAGCAGCCCACGGGGGGGCCTTGAAGCTTTCTTT
TRBD1,TRBJ1-4,.,TRBV6-2/TRBV6-3,CASSLDRRGGEKLFF,TGTGCCAGCAGTTTGGACAGGCGGGGCGGTGAAAAACTGTTTTTT
.,TRBJ2-7,.,TRBV5-1,CASSPGGVQTLEQYF,TGCGCCAGCAGCCCCGGAGGGGTCCAGACGCTCGAGCAGTACTTC
.,TRBJ2-7,.,TRBV7-2,CASSLRRGGDYEQYF,TGTGCCAGCAGCTTACGGCGCGGAGGGGACTACGAGCAGTACTTC
.,TRBJ2-1,.,TRBV6-6,CASSYSSFSSYNEQFF,TGTGCCAGCAGTTACTCGTCCTTTAGCTCCTACAATGAGCAGTTCTTC
.,TRBJ1-4,.,TRBV9,CASSVRRTGKLFF,TGTGCCAGCAGCGTGCGGAGGACGGGAAAACTGTTTTTT
.,TRBJ2-6,.,TRBV7-8,CASSTGQSSGANVLTF,TGTGCCAGCAGCACAGGACAGTCCTCTGGGGCCAACGTCCTGACTTTC
TRBD2,TRBJ2-1,few,TRBV30,CAWSVGSGVFAYNEQFF,TGTGCCTGGAGTGTAGGTAGCGGGGTGTTCGCCTACAATGAGCAGTTCTTC
TRBD2,TRBJ2-7,.,TRBV6-5,CASSYTRLAGINEQYF,TGTGCCAGCAGTTATACCCGACTAGCGGGAATCAACGAGCAGTACTTC
TRBD1,TRBJ1-4,.,TRBV14,CASSLTGGSEKLFF,TGTGCCAGCAGCTTGACAGGGGGTTCGGAAAAACTGTTTTTT
.,TRBJ2-2,many,TRBV2,CASSASANTGELFF,TGTGCCAGCAGTGCCAGCGCGAACACCGGGGAGCTGTTTTTT
TRBD1,TRBJ1-4,.,TRBV7-2,CASSARQGHNEKLFF,TGTGCCAGCAGCGCCCGACAGGGTCATAATGAAAAACTGTTTTTT
TRBD1,TRBJ1-5,many,TRBV2,CASRMTGDQPQHF,TGTGCCAGCAGGATGACAGGGGATCAGCCCCAGCATTTT
.,TRBJ2-5,.,TRBV7-2,CASSLGRPVMGRKETQYF,TGTGCCAGCAGCCTCGGACGGCCGGTGATGGGGAGAAAAGAGACCCAGTACTTC
.,TRBJ2-2,.,TRBV4-3,CASSQGHGSSGELFF,TGCGCCAGCAGCCAAGGTCACGGGAGTTCCGGGGAGCTGTTTTTT